One sample yielded the 28 T cell receptor beta chains listed below, sequenced in a study of blood T cell repertoires in COVID-19. Here immunoSEQ multiplex PCR was the method, and the copy in TCRdb shows in-frame clones only, minus some. The sample consists of under 400,000 clones, around 87% of them appearing once. Input material: peripheral blood. The source is a woman aged 25-40 years with COVID-19, enrolled during active disease.

V usage is TRBV5-1 and J usage is TRBJ1-4, with D possibly being TRBD1 (6 bases). The CDR3 loop spans 15 amino acids. V lost 0 bases to trimming and J lost 8 bases, with 14 bases between them. The germline V gene encodes CDR1 SGHRS and CDR2 YFSETQ. The chain's CDR3 is CASSLAVGAQEKLFF. CDR3 in DNA: TGCGCCAGCAGCTTGGCCGTGGGGGCGCAAGAAAAACTGTTTTTT.

This chain uses TRBV20-1 with TRBJ1-5, with D unclear. V lost 3 bases and J 9 bases, leaving 9 bases between the germline ends. The CDR3 totals 11 residues. CDR1 and CDR2 (germline): DFQATT, SNEGSKA (reference sequence). CDR3 protein: CSASPTSPQHF. The CDR3 region has the DNA TGCAGTGCTAGTCCAACATCGCCCCAGCATTTT.

The chain joins TRBV7-9 to TRBJ2-3; the D gene is possibly TRBD1 (8 bases). CDR3 length: 16 amino acids. Per germline, CDR1 SEHNR and CDR2 FQNEAQ (reference sequence). With 5 bases removed from V and 4 bases from J, the gap between germline ends came to 19 bases. DNA for the CDR3: TGTGCCAGCAGCCAGGGGGCGGGAGCCCCCGCAGATACGCAGTATTTT. The encoded protein is CASSQGAGAPADTQYF. Variable domain in full (rest from reference TRBV7-9 and TRBJ2-3): DTGVSQNPRHKITKRGQNVTFRCDPISEHNRLYWYRQTLGQGPEFLTYFQNEAQLEKSRLLSDRFSAERPKGSFSTLEIQRTEQGDSAMYLCASSQGAGAPADTQYFGPGTRLTVL.

J is TRBJ2-7 and V is TRBV5-1; D may be TRBD2 (6 bases). The ends were cut back, 2 bases at V and 3 bases at J, with 15 bases in the middle. The germline V gene has CDR1 SGHRS and CDR2 YFSETQ. The CDR3 is made up of 15 amino acids. CDR3 coding DNA: TGCGCCAGCAGCTTCGGAGGGCGGACTCTCTACGAGCAGTACTTC. Translated, it gives CASSFGGRTLYEQYF.

The chain has TRBV2 and TRBJ2-7, with 9 nucleotides matching TRBD1. CDR3 length equals 15 residues. Losses at the gene ends were 2 bases for V and 4 bases for J; bases not matched to a gene: 6. Per the germline V gene, CDR1 is SNHLY and CDR2 is FYNNEI. The CDR3 region has the DNA TGTGCCAGCAGTGAAACCGGACAGGGGTTGTACGAGCAGTACTTC. This sequence encodes CASSETGQGLYEQYF.

The chain couples TRBV5-5 to TRBJ2-7; 8 bases line up with TRBD1. CDR3 size: 15 residues. The V gene end was trimmed by 1 base and the J gene end by 1 base; junction bases not matched to a gene: 4. Germline V gene lookup returns CDR1 SGHKS and CDR2 YYEKEE (reference sequence). CDR3 residues: CASSLQTGVSYEQYF. The CDR3 nucleotides are TGTGCCAGCAGCTTGCAGACAGGGGTATCCTACGAGCAGTACTTC.

J is TRBJ2-2 and V is TRBV3-1 (or the pseudogene TRBV3-2), with 9 bases identical to TRBD2. V dropped 3 bases and J dropped 6; count of bases not matched to a gene: 8. Germline CDR1 is LGHDT and CDR2 is YNNKEL (reference sequence). The CDR3 consists of 16 residues. Here the CDR3 reads CASSHGSGSVSGELFF. CDR3 coding DNA: TGTGCCAGCAGCCATGGTAGCGGGAGCGTTTCCGGGGAGCTGTTTTTT.

The rearrangement joins TRBV19 to TRBJ2-6; D perhaps matches TRBD2 (5 bases). This CDR3 contains 15 residues. Germline V gene sequence: CDR1 LNHDA, CDR2 SQIVND (reference sequence). V was cut by 8 bases and J by 3 bases, with 14 bases left in between. CDR3 coding DNA: TGTGCCAGTGGAGAGACTCGGGGTGGGGCCAACGTCCTGACTTTC. Protein sequence: CASGETRGGANVLTF.

The gene calls are TRBV15 and TRBJ1-5, with D unresolved. Trimming stripped 0 bases from V and 4 bases from J, with 16 bases between. The CDR3 sequence is 17 residues long. Germline values: CDR1 LNHNV, CDR2 YYDKDF (reference sequence). The chain's CDR3 is CATSRDLNGELNQPQHF. The CDR3 region has the DNA TGTGCCACCAGCAGAGATCTAAACGGGGAACTAAATCAGCCCCAGCATTTT.

This clone was seen a single time. The V call is TRBV7-8, the J call TRBJ1-3; D is undetermined. CDR3 length: 16 residues. Between the trimmed V and J ends, which lost 4 bases and 0 bases, there was a span of 13 bases. Germline V gene lookup returns CDR1 SGHVS and CDR2 FQNEAQ. DNA of the CDR3: TGTGCCAGCAGCTCCGCAGTATCAGGCTCTGGAAACACCATATATTTT. This translates into CASSSAVSGSGNTIYF.

The CDR3 here is CASSYSTRGRTGELFF. As DNA, the CDR3 is TGTGCCAGCAGTTACTCGACCAGGGGGCGAACCGGGGAGCTGTTTTTT. The chain joins TRBV6-5 to TRBJ2-2, with 8 bases fitting TRBD1. J gave up 5 bases and V 0 bases, and 5 bases lay outside the gene matches. Germline assignment: CDR1 MNHEY and CDR2 SVGAGI. CDR3 length: 16 residues.

The chain links TRBV5-1 to TRBJ2-3; 11 bases are a match to TRBD2. The CDR3 has 16 amino acids. V lost 3 bases to trimming and J lost 1 base; unmatched junction nucleotides: 4. CDR1 and CDR2 from the germline V gene are SGHRS and YFSETQ. CDR3: CASSSIAGGGTDTQYF. The CDR3, as DNA: TGCGCCAGCAGCTCGATAGCGGGAGGGGGCACAGATACGCAGTATTTT.

V gene TRBV5-4 combines with J gene TRBJ2-3, with TRBD2 identical over 10 bases. Germline assignment: CDR1 SGHNT and CDR2 YYREEE (reference sequence). The J segment lost 5 bases and the V segment lost 0 bases, leaving 6 bases of the junction unmatched. The CDR3 contains 16 residues. CDR3 region: CASSLGRASGRDTQYF. The CDR3 DNA reads TGTGCCAGCAGCTTGGGTCGAGCTAGCGGGAGAGATACGCAGTATTTT.

The chain recombines TRBV6-5 with TRBJ1-6; D is possibly TRBD1 (5 bases). Germline V gene sequence: CDR1 MNHEY, CDR2 SVGAGI. Trimming removed 5 bases at V and 5 bases at J, with 13 bases between. The CDR3 is 15 amino acids. The CDR3 loop reads CASSTLRGDNSPLHF. The CDR3 DNA follows: TGTGCCAGCAGTACCCTAAGGGGCGATAATTCACCCCTCCACTTT.

The gene calls are TRBV6-6 and TRBJ2-2, with 10 positions matching TRBD2. This CDR3 has 17 amino acids. V trimming: 5 bases; J trimming: 1 base; junction bases outside the gene matches: 7. Germline-derived CDR1 and CDR2 are MNHNY and SVGAGI (reference sequence). DNA for the CDR3: TGTGCCAGCAGTCCGTGGCAGCGGGAGGGGAACACCGGGGAGCTGTTTTTT. Translation: CASSPWQREGNTGELFF.

The chain has TRBV24-1 and TRBJ2-3; perhaps TRBD2 as D (6 bases). This CDR3 region has 16 residues. Germline V gene sequence: CDR1 KGHDR, CDR2 SFDVKD. V lost 4 bases to trimming and J lost 3 bases, with 16 bases between them. This chain's CDR3 is CATSEATLRGTDTQYF. The CDR3 coding sequence is TGTGCCACCAGTGAGGCGACCCTGCGGGGTACAGATACGCAGTATTTT.

J is TRBJ2-3 and V is TRBV29-1; TRBD2 matches at 9 bases. The CDR3 sequence is 14 residues long. J gave up 3 bases and V 7 bases, and 8 bases lay outside the gene matches. CDR1 is SQVTM, CDR2 ANQGSEA, per germline. The CDR3 nucleotides are TGCAGCGCCCTCAGCGGGAGGAGAACAGATACGCAGTATTTT. Its protein is CSALSGRRTDTQYF.

This clone showed up just once. The chain recombines TRBV6-5 with TRBJ2-6; D gene ambiguous. The germline V gene encodes CDR1 MNHEY and CDR2 SVGAGI. Trimming removed 7 bases from V and 9 bases from J, with 7 bases in between. The CDR3 has 11 amino acids. CDR3 residues: CASNAVNVLTF. CDR3 sequence (DNA): TGTGCCAGCAACGCGGTCAACGTCCTGACTTTC.

The chain employs TRBV6-5 and TRBJ1-1, with unresolved D. CDR3 length: 13 amino acids. Germline V CDR1 and CDR2: MNHEY, SVGAGI. V was pared by 6 bases and J by 3 bases, with 11 bases between. The CDR3 DNA is TGTGCCAGCAGGCGCCCGTCCGACACTGAAGCTTTCTTT. It is translated as CASRRPSDTEAFF.

J is TRBJ1-2 and V is TRBV28; 9 nucleotides match TRBD1. J was trimmed by 6 bases and V by 3 bases; bases with no gene match: 8. This CDR3 region has 15 residues. Per the germline V gene, CDR1 is MDHEN and CDR2 is SYDVKM. The CDR3 reads CASSLDGTGWDGYTF. CDR3 nucleotides: TGTGCCAGCAGTTTGGACGGGACAGGGTGGGATGGCTACACCTTC.

This rearrangement joins TRBV28 to TRBJ1-4; possible D gene TRBD1, 5 bases. This CDR3 has 15 residues. The germline V gene encodes CDR1 MDHEN and CDR2 SYDVKM. The V end lost 5 bases, the J end lost 0 bases, and 10 bases lay between the germline ends. For the CDR3, the DNA is TGTGCCAGCAGTCCCACAGGTGCAACTAATGAAAAACTGTTTTTT. It is translated as CASSPTGATNEKLFF.

The chain joins TRBV5-5 to TRBJ2-3, with 8 bases aligning to TRBD2. V lost 4 bases and J lost 1; bases outside the gene matches: 5. Germline loops: CDR1 SGHKS, CDR2 YYEKEE (reference sequence). This CDR3 is built from 15 residues. CDR3 nucleotides: TGTGCCAGCAGCCACACTAGCGGAGGCACAGATACGCAGTATTTT. This gives the protein CASSHTSGGTDTQYF.

The chain is built from TRBV3-1 (or the pseudogene TRBV3-2) and TRBJ2-5; D may be TRBD1 (5 bases). This CDR3 has 15 amino acids. Germline loops: CDR1 LGHDT, CDR2 YNNKEL (reference sequence). V was cut by 8 bases and J by 3 bases, with 19 bases left in between. The DNA for the CDR3 is TGTGCCAGCGGTTCCCAGGGTCGGTGGGAAGAGACCCAGTACTTC. This encodes CASGSQGRWEETQYF.

This sequence joins TRBV5-1 and TRBJ2-1, with 11 bases matching TRBD1. The CDR3 runs to 15 residues. Germline assignment: CDR1 SGHRS and CDR2 YFSETQ. The V gene end was trimmed by 4 bases and the J gene end by 5 bases; junction bases not matched to a gene: 5. The CDR3 spells CASSTGTGGNNEQFF. DNA for the CDR3: TGCGCCAGCAGCACAGGGACAGGGGGAAACAATGAGCAGTTCTTC.

The J gene is TRBJ2-7, the V gene TRBV11-3, with 7 bases lining up with TRBD1. V was pared by 10 bases and J by 3 bases, with 15 bases of the junction left unmatched. CDR3 length: 15 amino acids. The V gene's germline CDR1 is SGHNT and CDR2 YENEEA. The CDR3 is CAIDAQGQERYEQYF. The CDR3 DNA follows: TGTGCCATCGACGCCCAAGGACAGGAACGCTACGAGCAGTACTTC.

The genes are TRBV6-1 and TRBJ1-2, with D possibly TRBD1 on 5 matching bases. Trimming left V 2 bases short and J 8 bases short, with 15 bases between. CDR3 length: 14 amino acids. CDR1 is MNHNS, CDR2 SASEGT, per germline. The CDR3 bases are TGTGCCAGCAGTGAATATAAAGGGGTAGGAGGCTACACCTTC. It translates to CASSEYKGVGGYTF.

The chain has TRBV6-4 and TRBJ2-1, with TRBD2 as a possible D gene (5 bases). V shed 6 bases and J shed 3 bases, with 12 bases lying between them. Germline assignment: CDR1 MRHNA and CDR2 SNTAGT. The CDR3 is made up of 14 amino acids. This CDR3 is CASSDELGYNEQFF. As DNA, the CDR3 is TGTGCCAGCAGCGACGAACTAGGCTACAATGAGCAGTTCTTC.

The rearrangement links TRBV21-1 to TRBJ1-3; the table gives TRBD1 as D, unverified against the DNA. TRBV21-1 is a documented pseudogene. CDR3 length equals 15 residues. In nucleotides, the CDR3 is TGTGCCAGCAGCAAAGTTGGGGACAGGGGCTCATCCATATATTTT. This sequence encodes CASSKVGDRGSSIYF.